This T cell receptor beta chain was profiled in a study of blood T cell repertoires in COVID-19. The CDR3 has 15 residues. The germline V gene has CDR1 KGHDR and CDR2 SFDVKD. V lost 4 bases, J lost 4 bases, and 7 bases stayed unmatched. Data came from immunoSEQ multiplex PCR; TCRdb stores just in-frame clones and leaves some out. The table shows a few hundred thousand clones, with around 84% occurring only once. Sequenced: PBMCs or T cells enriched from blood (not recorded which). This chain links TRBV24-1 with TRBJ2-7, with 9 positions matching TRBD1. This TCR was sampled from a woman aged 45 to 65 who had recovered from COVID-19. The CDR3 DNA sequence: TGTGCCACCAGTGACCCCGGGACAGGGAGTTACGAGCAGTACTTC. Translating gives CATSDPGTGSYEQYF.